Listed below are T cell receptor beta chains from one sample, sequenced in a study of blood T cell repertoires in COVID-19. Only in-frame clones appear in the TCRdb table, and some are missing; sequencing was by immunoSEQ multiplex PCR. The profile shows some 200,000 clones, nearly 90% of them singletons. The sequenced sample was peripheral blood. The receptors here all came from a young woman who had recovered from COVID-19. Both conserved end residues are part of each CDR3. Each record gives: clone size, J gene, D gene, V gene, CDR3 protein, CDR3 DNA. The D gene is left open where the match is weak. Clone size, where shown, is once, few, many, or a class for clones that have expanded.

clone size: .
J gene: TRBJ1-1
D gene: .
V gene: TRBV2
CDR3 protein: CASNSAGRNTEAFF
CDR3 DNA: TGTGCCAGCAACTCAGCCGGGAGGAACACTGAAGCTTTCTTT

clone size: .
J gene: TRBJ2-2
D gene: TRBD1
V gene: TRBV6-2/TRBV6-3
CDR3 protein: CASSDRGSRAGELFF
CDR3 DNA: TGTGCCAGCAGTGACAGGGGTTCGCGGGCCGGGGAGCTGTTTTTT

clone size: once
J gene: TRBJ2-7
D gene: TRBD2
V gene: TRBV29-1
CDR3 protein: CSVARAGGLSYEQYF
CDR3 DNA: TGCAGCGTTGCCCGAGCGGGGGGGCTGTCCTACGAGCAGTACTTC

clone size: .
J gene: TRBJ2-7
D gene: .
V gene: TRBV5-1
CDR3 protein: CASSLAQAASEQYF
CDR3 DNA: TGCGCCAGCAGCTTGGCACAGGCCGCTAGCGAGCAGTACTTC

clone size: .
J gene: TRBJ2-1
D gene: TRBD2
V gene: TRBV14
CDR3 protein: CASSQDFLAGGGNEQFF
CDR3 DNA: TGTGCCAGCAGCCAAGACTTTCTAGCGGGAGGCGGGAATGAGCAGTTCTTC

clone size: .
J gene: TRBJ2-7
D gene: .
V gene: TRBV7-2
CDR3 protein: CASSLTTGGSSYEQYF
CDR3 DNA: TGTGCCAGCAGCTTAACGACAGGAGGAAGCTCCTACGAGCAGTACTTC

clone size: once
J gene: TRBJ2-7
D gene: TRBD2
V gene: TRBV5-4
CDR3 protein: CASSFSGRADEQYF
CDR3 DNA: TGTGCCAGCAGCTTTAGCGGGAGGGCGGACGAGCAGTACTTC

clone size: .
J gene: TRBJ1-5
D gene: TRBD1
V gene: TRBV19
CDR3 protein: CASSASQGSQPQHF
CDR3 DNA: TGTGCCAGTAGTGCGTCACAGGGGAGTCAGCCCCAGCATTTT

clone size: .
J gene: TRBJ2-5
D gene: TRBD1
V gene: TRBV5-1
CDR3 protein: CASSDEGAVETQYF
CDR3 DNA: TGCGCCAGCAGCGACGAGGGGGCGGTGGAGACCCAGTACTTC

clone size: .
J gene: TRBJ1-3
D gene: .
V gene: TRBV9
CDR3 protein: CASQGSRSGNTIYF
CDR3 DNA: TGTGCCAGCCAGGGGTCACGCTCTGGAAACACCATATATTTT

clone size: .
J gene: TRBJ2-3
D gene: TRBD1
V gene: TRBV18
CDR3 protein: CASSPKQGAALDTQYF
CDR3 DNA: TGTGCCAGCTCACCAAAACAGGGGGCGGCATTGGATACGCAGTATTTT

clone size: .
J gene: TRBJ2-7
D gene: .
V gene: TRBV27
CDR3 protein: CASSGLGPAYEQYF
CDR3 DNA: TGTGCCAGCAGCGGACTTGGTCCGGCCTACGAGCAGTACTTC

clone size: .
J gene: TRBJ2-1
D gene: .
V gene: TRBV7-9
CDR3 protein: CASSPSDSSYNEQFF
CDR3 DNA: TGTGCCAGCAGCCCCTCTGATAGCTCCTACAATGAGCAGTTCTTC

clone size: .
J gene: TRBJ2-5
D gene: TRBD2
V gene: TRBV7-6
CDR3 protein: CASCGGSRQTQYF
CDR3 DNA: TGTGCCAGCTGCGGCGGGAGTAGGCAGACCCAGTACTTC